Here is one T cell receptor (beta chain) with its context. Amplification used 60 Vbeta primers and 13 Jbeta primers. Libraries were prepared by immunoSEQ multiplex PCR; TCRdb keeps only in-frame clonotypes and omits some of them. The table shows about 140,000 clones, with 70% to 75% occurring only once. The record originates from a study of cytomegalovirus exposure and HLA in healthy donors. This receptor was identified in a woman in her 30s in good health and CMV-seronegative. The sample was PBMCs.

In DNA form, the CDR3 reads TGTGCCAGCAGTTACGGAAGGACTAGCGGGAAGGACGAGCAGTACTTC. Its protein product is CASSYGRTSGKDEQYF. The V call is TRBV6-5, the J call TRBJ2-7; TRBD2 aligns across 12 bases. The ends lost 2 bases at V and 5 bases at J; junction bases unmatched: 7. Germline V gene data show CDR1 as MNHEY and CDR2 as SVGAGI. CDR3 length: 16 residues.